These T cell receptor beta chains were read from a single sample in a study of blood T cell repertoires in COVID-19. Clones were read by immunoSEQ multiplex PCR, and TCRdb kept only the in-frame ones, dropping some. The sample lists roughly 39,000 clones; approximately 90% were seen once. The sample consisted of peripheral blood. Every receptor here comes from a human donor in a cohort sampled during active COVID-19. CDR3s include the opening cysteine and the closing phenylalanine or tryptophan. D genes are given only for firm matches. Not all rows give a size; the values are once, few, many and, for expanded clones, a class.

v_gene	abundance	j_gene	d_gene	CDR3nt	CDR3aa
TRBV7-3	-	TRBJ2-1	TRBD2	TGTGCCAGCAGCCCAGGACTAGCGTCCAATGAGCAGTTCTTC	CASSPGLASNEQFF
TRBV5-5	-	TRBJ2-2	TRBD1	TGTGCCAGCAGCTTGGGACAGGGGGCGGGCGGGGAGCTGTTTTTT	CASSLGQGAGGELFF
TRBV7-5	-	TRBJ1-4	-	TGTGTCAGAAGCCTCCACCGGGACAGGGCCGGTTGTGAAAAACTGTTTTTT	CVRSLHRDRAGCEKLFF
TRBV4-3	few	TRBJ1-6	TRBD1	TGCGCCAGCAGCCACCCCGGGACAGGGAATTCACCCCTCCACTTT	CASSHPGTGNSPLHF
TRBV27	few	TRBJ1-5	-	TGTGCCAGCAGTTTTAGCGGGAATATACAGCCCCAGCATTTT	CASSFSGNIQPQHF
TRBV7-8	-	TRBJ1-1	-	TGTGCCAGCAGCTTAGGTTCCTCAGGGGCTGAAGCTTTCTTT	CASSLGSSGAEAFF
TRBV5-4	-	TRBJ2-6	-	TGTGCCAGCAGCTTGGGCCGGGGGGACACTGGGGCCAACGTCCTGACTTTC	CASSLGRGDTGANVLTF
TRBV6-4	-	TRBJ2-1	TRBD1	TGTGCCAGCAGTGTGGCCGGGACAGACTACAATGAGCAGTTCTTC	CASSVAGTDYNEQFF
TRBV4-2	-	TRBJ1-3	TRBD1	TGTGCCAGCAGCCAAGATGACAGGGGGTACACCATATATTTT	CASSQDDRGYTIYF
TRBV27	-	TRBJ2-1	TRBD2	TGTGCCAGCGGGGCGGGGGGGATCTCCTACAATGAGCAGTTCTTC	CASGAGGISYNEQFF
TRBV3-1/TRBV3-2	-	TRBJ2-7	-	TGTGCCAGCAGCCAACTCCACGGAGGGAGCTCCTACGAGCAGTACTTC	CASSQLHGGSSYEQYF
TRBV4-2	-	TRBJ2-6	TRBD1	TGTGCCAGCAGCAGGGACAGGGGTATAGGGGCCAACGTCCTGACTTTC	CASSRDRGIGANVLTF
TRBV11-2	-	TRBJ1-2	TRBD1	TGTGCCAGCAGCCTGGACAGGGTTAACTATGGCTACACCTTC	CASSLDRVNYGYTF
TRBV13	-	TRBJ2-3	TRBD2	TGTGCCAGCAGCAAGGGCTCGGGGGGGGTTCAAGATACGCAGTATTTT	CASSKGSGGVQDTQYF
TRBV7-9	-	TRBJ1-1	TRBD1	TGTGCCAGCCGGGGACAGGGAAAGGACACTGAAGCTTTCTTT	CASRGQGKDTEAFF
TRBV2	-	TRBJ1-2	TRBD1	TGTGCCAGCAGTCGGGACAGGGATCCAGGCTATGGCTACACCTTC	CASSRDRDPGYGYTF
TRBV5-1	once	TRBJ2-2	TRBD1	TGCGCCAGCAGCTCCGGGACAGGGGCTCCGAACACCGGGGAGCTGTTTTTT	CASSSGTGAPNTGELFF
TRBV4-3	-	TRBJ1-5	TRBD1	TGCGCCAGCAGCCAAGATCGGACAGGGCCGGGCAATCAGCCCCAGCATTTT	CASSQDRTGPGNQPQHF
TRBV3-1/TRBV3-2	-	TRBJ2-7	TRBD2	TGTGCCAGCAGCCAAGACCTCCTAGCGGGAGCGGGGAGCTCCTACGAGCAGTACTTC	CASSQDLLAGAGSSYEQYF
TRBV5-1	once	TRBJ1-4	TRBD1	TGCGCCAGCAGCTCCGGACAGGGGAGGGAAAAACTGTTTTTT	CASSSGQGREKLFF
TRBV29-1	-	TRBJ2-3	TRBD2	TGCAGCGTTGAAAGGCTAGCGGGAGTCTTAGGCAACACAGATACGCAGTATTTT	CSVERLAGVLGNTDTQYF
TRBV7-2	-	TRBJ1-2	-	TGTGCCAGCAGCTTAGCCCCTGGGAGCGGGATATATGGCTACACCTTC	CASSLAPGSGIYGYTF
TRBV5-6	-	TRBJ1-1	-	TGTGCCAGCAGCCCTCTTCCGACTAACACTGAAGCTTTCTTT	CASSPLPTNTEAFF
TRBV7-2	-	TRBJ2-7	TRBD2	TGTGCCAGCAGCCGGCGACTAGCGGAAACCTACGAGCAGTACTTC	CASSRRLAETYEQYF
TRBV13	-	TRBJ1-1	-	TGTGCCAGCAGCCCGCTGACAGGAATGAACACTGAAGCTTTCTTT	CASSPLTGMNTEAFF
TRBV7-9	-	TRBJ2-5	TRBD1	TGTGCCAGCAGCCTGGAACAGGGGGTGTTGTTAGGGACCCAGTACTTC	CASSLEQGVLLGTQYF
TRBV6-5	-	TRBJ2-7	TRBD1	TGTGCCAGCAGGCCAGGGGGCTCCTACGAGCAGTACTTC	CASRPGGSYEQYF
TRBV15	-	TRBJ2-7	TRBD1	TGTGCCACCAGCAGAAACAGGGGGCCCTACGAGCAGTACTTC	CATSRNRGPYEQYF
TRBV29-1	-	TRBJ2-4	TRBD2	TGCAGCGTTGAACTAGCGGTAGCCAAAAACATTCAGTACTTC	CSVELAVAKNIQYF
TRBV5-6	-	TRBJ1-2	-	TGTGCCAGCAGCTTGATCCCTAGGCGGGCAGACTATGGCTACACCTTC	CASSLIPRRADYGYTF
TRBV25-1	-	TRBJ2-7	TRBD1	TGTGCCAGCAGTGAATATCTAAGGACAGGCCGCTACGAGCAGTACTTC	CASSEYLRTGRYEQYF
TRBV12-3/TRBV12-4	-	TRBJ1-5	-	TGTGCCAGCAGTTTACGCGGGTACCAGCCCCAGCATTTT	CASSLRGYQPQHF
TRBV9	-	TRBJ2-3	TRBD1	TGTGCCAGCAGCGTAGGTGCAGGGGGCTATAACACAGATACGCAGTATTTT	CASSVGAGGYNTDTQYF
TRBV5-6	-	TRBJ2-1	TRBD2	TGTGCCAGCAGCTTGGATAATAGCGGGGCCTACAATGAGCAGTTCTTC	CASSLDNSGAYNEQFF
TRBV5-8	-	TRBJ2-5	-	TGTGCCAGCAGCCCTGGAGCCAATCAAGAGACCCAGTACTTC	CASSPGANQETQYF
TRBV6-2/TRBV6-3	-	TRBJ2-6	-	TGTGCCAGCAGCCCGATCTATCTCACCAACGTCCTGACTTTC	CASSPIYLTNVLTF
TRBV5-1	-	TRBJ1-1	-	TGCGCCAGCAGCCGTACTACCCTATATGGGGGGACTGAAGCTTTCTTT	CASSRTTLYGGTEAFF
TRBV4-2	-	TRBJ2-3	TRBD2	TGTGCCAGCAGCCAGGAGACTAGCGGGAACCCAGATACGCAGTATTTT	CASSQETSGNPDTQYF
TRBV4-1	-	TRBJ1-3	-	TGCGCCAGCAGCCAAACCCCAGGGGCTGGAAACACCATATATTTT	CASSQTPGAGNTIYF
TRBV21-1	-	TRBJ1-4	-	TGTGCCAGCAGCCGGGGGTGCGCAACTAATGAAAAACTGTTTTTT	CASSRGCATNEKLFF
TRBV6-1	-	TRBJ1-2	TRBD1	TGTGCCAGCAGTGAAACCGCGACAGGGAGATATGGCTACACCTTC	CASSETATGRYGYTF
TRBV30	-	TRBJ2-3	-	TGTGCCTGGAGTGTACTCTTGGCAGGGAGCACAGATACGCAGTATTTT	CAWSVLLAGSTDTQYF
TRBV5-1	-	TRBJ1-2	-	TGCGCCAGCAGACCCGGGGAGGGGGTAAACTATGGCTACACCTTC	CASRPGEGVNYGYTF
TRBV7-2	-	TRBJ2-2	TRBD1	TGTGCCAGCCTTAGAGGGACAGGTTTACCCGGGGAGCTGTTTTTT	CASLRGTGLPGELFF
TRBV19	-	TRBJ1-5	-	TGTGCCAGTAGCTGGGGCAGGGGTGAGCGCAATCAGCCCCAGCATTTT	CASSWGRGERNQPQHF
TRBV6-1	-	TRBJ1-1	-	TGTGCCAGCAGTGAAGTAGACATGAACACTGAAGCTTTCTTT	CASSEVDMNTEAFF
TRBV27	-	TRBJ2-1	-	TGTGCCAGCAGGCCCGCAGGGGATCCTAGTCCCTACAATGAGCAGTTCTTC	CASRPAGDPSPYNEQFF
TRBV3-1/TRBV3-2	-	TRBJ2-3	TRBD2	TGTGCCAGCAGCCAAGATGGGACTAGCGGGAGTGATACGCAGTATTTT	CASSQDGTSGSDTQYF
TRBV24-1	-	TRBJ1-1	-	TGTGCCACCAGTGATTTCCGGAACACTGAAGCTTTCTTT	CATSDFRNTEAFF
TRBV7-9	-	TRBJ1-3	TRBD1	TGTGCCAGCAGCCCCCGGACAGGCTCTGGAAACACCATATATTTT	CASSPRTGSGNTIYF